This T cell receptor (beta chain) was identified during a study of OX40 agonist ivuxolimab in advanced cancers. Background for the entire study: The costimulatory receptor OX40 (CD134) was targeted by ivuxolimab, a fully human IgG2 agonistic monoclonal antibody. Intravenous ivuxolimab was administered to patients every 2 weeks at six dose levels: 0.01, 0.1, 0.3, 1.5, 3 and 10 mg/kg. Of the approximately 54 dose-escalation patients, hepatocellular carcinoma was present in 19, melanoma in around 15, renal cell carcinoma in 9 and head and neck cancer in 9. In the dose-escalation cohort, around 80% of patients were male, and the mean age was around 65 years with a range of roughly 20 to 79. Patients were allowed to have had prior anti-PD-1, anti-PD-L1 or anti-CTLA-4 therapy, and approximately 40% of the dose-escalation patients had been treated with checkpoint inhibitors. Partial responses were achieved by three dose-escalation patients, of whom one had hepatocellular carcinoma and two had cutaneous melanoma. Peripheral TCRbeta sequencing aimed to test whether ivuxolimab altered TCR sequence diversity and caused clonal T-cell expansion. The monotherapy dose-escalation portion (N of about 49 patients) of the phase I ivuxolimab trial is reported in the paper.

Details on this clone: The antigen it recognizes is unknown. No base-level quality is on record; no much larger clone is a single base apart.

For sequencing of the TCRbeta CDR3 region, genomic DNA was extracted from the sorted cells. The immunoSEQ Assay was used for sequencing of TCRbeta CDR3 regions. The table was pulled from immuneACCESS by TCRdb, which kept in-frame rearrangements only. Such tables lose some clones; where checked, under half of the loss comes from unresolved V genes, and the rest has no known cause. The sample profile shows approximately 15,000 clones; over 65% of them were found once. The ten largest account for 36% of the sample. Results the study describes overall, beyond this receptor: After ivuxolimab, CD8+ T cells had more expanded clones than CD4+ T cells on average. In partial responders in the 0.1-3.0 mg/kg groups, normalized peripheral clonal expansion was found to be among the lowest, especially among CD8+ T cells. Antigen specificity was not determined for the clonally expanded peripheral T cells. At doses of 0.1 to 3.0 mg/kg, clonal expansion of both CD4+ and CD8+ T cells in blood was seen between baseline and week 6. Low levels of normalized T-cell clonal expansion were also shown by some nonresponding patients.

Patients with autoimmune disease history or receiving systemic immunosuppression were excluded from the trial. Peripheral blood for TCR sequencing was drawn from every dose cohort at baseline, at cycle 4 day 1 and at cycle 7 day 1. Samples were obtained from an open-label, multicenter, first-in-human phase I dose-escalation trial of ivuxolimab. Adults with locally advanced or metastatic melanoma, renal cell, hepatocellular, or head and neck squamous cell carcinoma were enrolled in the trial. Before TCR sequencing, CD4+ and CD8+ T cells were separately sorted from peripheral blood. This receptor was identified in an adult with an advanced solid tumor such as melanoma, head and neck, liver or kidney cancer. Sequencing was performed on CD4+ or CD8+ T cells sorted from blood, taken in a trial of the OX40 agonist ivuxolimab.

The CDR3 sequence is CASSFENTEAFF. The DNA is as follows: TGTGCCAGCAGCTTTGAGAACACTGAAGCTTTCTTT. This sequence uses TRBV7-9 and TRBJ1-1; the D gene is not confidently resolved. According to the germline V gene (reference sequence), CDR1 reads SEHNR and CDR2 reads FQNEAQ. Counted from cysteine to phenylalanine, this CDR3 has 12 amino acids. Solely the CDR3 DNA is kept, with 36 bases framed from the first base. V gives up 3 bases and J gives up 1 base, and the segment between their germline ends measures 3 bases. The reference TRBV7-9 and TRBJ1-1 proteins fill in what lies around the CDR3, so the full variable domain reads DTGVSQNPRHKITKRGQNVTFRCDPISEHNRLYWYRQTLGQGPEFLTYFQNEAQLEKSRLLSDRFSAERPKGSFSTLEIQRTEQGDSAMYLCASSFENTEAFFGQGTRLTVV.